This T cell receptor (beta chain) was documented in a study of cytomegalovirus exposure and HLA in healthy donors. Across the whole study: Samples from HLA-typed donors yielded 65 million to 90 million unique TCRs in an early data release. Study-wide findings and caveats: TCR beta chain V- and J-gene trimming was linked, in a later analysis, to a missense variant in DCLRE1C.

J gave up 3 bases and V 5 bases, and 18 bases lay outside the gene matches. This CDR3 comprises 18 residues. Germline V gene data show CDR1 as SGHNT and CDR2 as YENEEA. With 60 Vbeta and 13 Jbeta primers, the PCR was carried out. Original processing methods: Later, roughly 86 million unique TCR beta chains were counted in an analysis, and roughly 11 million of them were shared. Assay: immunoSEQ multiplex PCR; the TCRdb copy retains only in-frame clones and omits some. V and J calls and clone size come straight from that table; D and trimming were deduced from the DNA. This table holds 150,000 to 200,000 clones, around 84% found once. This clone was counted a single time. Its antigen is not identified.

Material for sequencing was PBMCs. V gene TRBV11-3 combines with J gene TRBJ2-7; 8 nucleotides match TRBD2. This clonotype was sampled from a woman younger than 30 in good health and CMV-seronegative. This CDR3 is CASSPGGGSGSSLYEQYF. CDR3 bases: TGTGCCAGCAGCCCGGGCGGGGGGAGCGGGAGTTCCCTCTACGAGCAGTACTTC.